This TCR beta chain is drawn from a study of blood T cell repertoires in COVID-19. As for the study in general: Some COVID-19 samples were acute and others convalescent; all came from the United States, Italy and Spain.

Assay: immunoSEQ multiplex PCR; the TCRdb copy retains only in-frame clones and omits some. In the table there are more than 40,000 clones, over 75% of which are singletons. With 3 bases removed from V and 6 bases from J, the gap between germline ends came to 20 bases. The CDR3 sequence is 16 residues long. Germline loops: CDR1 GTSNPN, CDR2 SVGIG (reference sequence). Sequenced: peripheral blood. The receptor's source is an older man with acute or convalescent COVID-19. This sequence joins TRBV30 and TRBJ2-2; D possibly corresponds to TRBD1 (5 bases). CDR3 nucleotide sequence: TGTGCCTGGAGGACAAGGGGTCCCATAAGGTCCGGGGAGCTGTTTTTT. Translated, it gives CAWRTRGPIRSGELFF.